The 30 T cell receptor beta chains below were found in one sample sequenced in a study of cytotoxic CD8 clonotypes in ibrutinib-treated CLL. Libraries were prepared by immunoSEQ multiplex PCR; TCRdb keeps only in-frame clonotypes and omits some of them. The sample yields tens of thousands of clones, about 86% seen once. Here the sequenced sample was PBMCs, taken before ibrutinib treatment. Receptor source: a human donor with chronic lymphocytic leukemia.

This sequence joins TRBV18 and TRBJ1-2, with D perhaps TRBD1 (6 bases). The germline CDR1 and CDR2 sequences are KGHSH and LQKENI. The germline V and J ends were trimmed by 5 bases and 4 bases, with 11 bases remaining between them. The CDR3 is 13 amino acids. The CDR3 spells CASSEDRTYGYTF. The CDR3 nucleotides are TGTGCCAGCTCAGAAGACAGGACCTATGGCTACACCTTC.

The rearrangement links TRBV2 to TRBJ2-7, with D hard to call. Trimming shortened V by 4 bases and J by 0 bases, and 13 bases separated the two germline ends. The length of the CDR3 is 15 residues. The germline gives CDR1 SNHLY, CDR2 FYNNEI. This chain's CDR3 is CASSVRPQSSYEQYF. The DNA of the CDR3 is TGTGCCAGCAGTGTTCGCCCTCAGAGCTCCTACGAGCAGTACTTC. The whole variable domain, filled in from reference TRBV2 and TRBJ2-7, reads EPEVTQTPSHQVTQMGQEVILRCVPISNHLYFYWYRQILGQKVEFLVSFYNNEISEKSEIFDDQFSVERPDGSNFTLKIRSTKLEDSAMYFCASSVRPQSSYEQYFGPGTRLTVT.

The chain combines TRBV7-8 with TRBJ2-7; 12 bases are shared with TRBD1. Trimming cost V 1 base and J 2 bases; bases outside gene matches: 6. CDR1 is SGHVS and CDR2 is FQNEAQ in the germline V gene. The CDR3 sequence is 17 residues long. The CDR3 DNA is TGTGCCAGCAGCTTAGTAGCGGGGACAGGGGGCGCCTACGAGCAGTACTTC. Protein: CASSLVAGTGGAYEQYF.

V gene TRBV28 combines with J gene TRBJ2-3; D unclear. Germline V lookup: CDR1 MDHEN, CDR2 SYDVKM. The CDR3 is 12 residues long. Trimming removed 8 bases at V and 4 bases at J, with 10 bases between. CDR3 residues: CASWKGADTQYF. CDR3 nucleotide sequence: TGTGCCAGCTGGAAAGGTGCAGATACGCAGTATTTT.

The CDR3 spells CAIRENTHEKLFF. The CDR3 DNA follows: TGTGCCATCAGGGAGAACACCCATGAAAAACTGTTTTTT. This sequence joins TRBV10-3 and TRBJ1-4; D gene unclear. Germline values: CDR1 ENHRY, CDR2 SYGVKD. Trimming took 6 bases from V and 6 from J, leaving 11 bases between them. The CDR3 loop spans 13 amino acids.

This clone was seen a few times. CDR3 DNA sequence: TGCGCCAGCAGCCAAAGGGACTACAATGAGCAGTTCTTC. Amino acid sequence: CASSQRDYNEQFF. The chain uses TRBV4-3 and TRBJ2-1, with D uncertain. Germline CDR1 reads LGHNA; CDR2 reads YSLEER. With 2 bases removed from V and 3 bases from J, the gap between germline ends came to 5 bases. This CDR3 has 13 amino acids.

V and J are TRBV7-6 and TRBJ2-5; a possible D gene is TRBD1 (6 bases). V shed 6 bases and J shed 1 base, with 15 bases lying between them. Per the germline V gene, CDR1 is SGHVS and CDR2 is FNYEAQ. The CDR3 has 15 residues. The DNA of the CDR3 is TGTGCCAGCAGTGCCGGGACATCGAGCCAAGAGACCCAGTACTTC. This translates into CASSAGTSSQETQYF.

The chain joins TRBV7-8 to TRBJ2-2; 9 nucleotides line up with TRBD2. Unmatched junction bases numbered 9, after V lost 7 bases and J lost 0 bases. CDR1 and CDR2 (germline): SGHVS, FQNEAQ. This CDR3 comprises 17 residues. As DNA, the CDR3 is TGTGCCAGCAAACGAGGACTAGCGATCGCGAACACCGGGGAGCTGTTTTTT. Its protein product is CASKRGLAIANTGELFF.

This clone was detected a few times. CDR3 protein: CASSLVQSQETQYF. The CDR3 DNA sequence: TGCGCCAGCAGCTTGGTACAGTCCCAAGAGACCCAGTACTTC. This chain uses TRBV5-1 with TRBJ2-5; no firm D call. V gave up 0 bases and J gave up 1 base, with 7 bases separating them. Germline assignment: CDR1 SGHRS and CDR2 YFSETQ. The CDR3 totals 14 residues.

The chain links TRBV6-4 to TRBJ2-1; 8 bases agree with TRBD2. Trimming cost V 2 bases and J 9 bases; bases outside gene matches: 9. Germline V lookup: CDR1 MRHNA, CDR2 SNTAGT. The length of the CDR3 is 15 residues. As DNA, the CDR3 is TGTGCCAGCAGTGACCAAGGAGCGGGAGAGAGTGAGCAGTTCTTC. Translating gives CASSDQGAGESEQFF.

J is TRBJ1-1 and V is TRBV28; a possible D gene is TRBD1 (6 bases). Trimming left V 10 bases short and J 0 bases short, with 18 bases between. The CDR3 length is 15 residues. Germline lookup yields CDR1 MDHEN and CDR2 SYDVKM. DNA for the CDR3: TGTGCCACCCTAATTGGACAGACGCTGAACACTGAAGCTTTCTTT. Translated, it gives CATLIGQTLNTEAFF.

This chain joins TRBV28 and TRBJ2-6, with TRBD1 matching 7 bases. The CDR3 runs to 15 residues. Trimming at V came to 6 bases and at J to 2 bases, leaving 4 bases not matched to a gene. Germline-derived CDR1 and CDR2 are MDHEN and SYDVKM. The chain's CDR3 is CASSAGGAGANVLTF. CDR3 DNA sequence: TGTGCCAGCAGCGCAGGGGGAGCTGGGGCCAACGTCCTGACTTTC.

By share, this clone ranks as medium-sized. The rearrangement uses TRBV1 and TRBJ2-6; the table calls TRBD2, which could not be checked here. TRBV1 is given as a pseudogene. CDR3 size: 19 residues. CDR3 amino acids: CTRFPRLAGGPNGANVLTF. The DNA of the CDR3 is TGCACCCGATTTCCACGACTAGCGGGAGGGCCGAACGGGGCCAACGTCCTGACTTTC.

J is TRBJ2-5 and V is TRBV7-2; no clear D. This CDR3 is 14 amino acids long. Germline loops: CDR1 SGHTA, CDR2 FQGNSA. Between the trimmed V and J ends, which lost 5 bases and 2 bases, there was a span of 12 bases. As DNA, the CDR3 is TGTGCCAGCAGCCTTGACAACGGACAAGAGACCCAGTACTTC. Translation gives CASSLDNGQETQYF.

A remark on this clone: The sample holds other DNA sequences that translate to the same CDR3. The chain couples TRBV5-6 to TRBJ2-2, with D possibly TRBD1 on 5 matching bases. Germline loops: CDR1 SGHDT, CDR2 YYEEEE. The germline V and J ends were trimmed by 2 bases and 8 bases, with 22 bases remaining between them. The CDR3 covers 17 residues. This CDR3 is CASSFGVVTGITGELFF. The CDR3 bases are TGTGCCAGCAGCTTCGGTGTTGTCACAGGTATCACTGGGGAGCTGTTTTTT.

The chain recombines TRBV4-1 with TRBJ1-1; a possible D gene is TRBD1 (5 bases). Germline V gives CDR1 MGHRA, CDR2 YSYEKL. This CDR3 region has 14 residues. V was clipped by 2 bases and J by 5 bases, with 12 bases between them. This CDR3 reads CASSQPSRGTEAFF. CDR3 sequence (DNA): TGCGCCAGCAGCCAACCTTCTCGGGGGACTGAAGCTTTCTTT.

The J gene is TRBJ2-7, the V gene TRBV25-1, with TRBD2 identical over 11 bases. The germline CDR1 and CDR2 sequences are MGHDK and SYGVNS. J gave up 3 bases and V 9 bases, and 4 bases lay outside the gene matches. This CDR3 comprises 13 residues. CDR3 in amino acids: CARPSGRFYEQYF. The CDR3 DNA sequence: TGTGCCAGGCCTAGCGGGAGGTTCTACGAGCAGTACTTC.

This clone was observed once. The V gene is TRBV9, the J gene TRBJ2-7; TRBD2 matches 7 bases. CDR3 length: 14 amino acids. The germline gives CDR1 SGDLS, CDR2 YYNGEE. The V segment lost 4 bases and the J segment 5 bases; nucleotides outside the gene matches: 9. CDR3 DNA: TGTGCCAGCAGCAACCGGGACTATCCCCACGAGCAGTACTTC. Protein: CASSNRDYPHEQYF.

DNA for the CDR3: TGTGCCAGTAGTATACAAGGGACAGGGGGCATTGGCTACACCTTC. Amino acids: CASSIQGTGGIGYTF. J is TRBJ1-2 and V is TRBV19; 12 bases map to TRBD1. The CDR3 has 15 residues. Germline V gene lookup returns CDR1 LNHDA and CDR2 SQIVND (reference sequence). Trimming at V came to 2 bases and at J to 7 bases, leaving 5 bases not matched to a gene.

The gene calls are TRBV4-3 and TRBJ2-6; TRBD1 aligns across 8 bases. The CDR3 runs 17 residues. Losses at the gene ends were 0 bases for V and 3 bases for J; bases not matched to a gene: 4. Germline CDR1 and CDR2: LGHNA and YSLEER. The CDR3 region is CASSQDQGADGANVLTF. CDR3 nucleotides: TGCGCCAGCAGCCAAGATCAGGGGGCGGATGGGGCCAACGTCCTGACTTTC.

The J gene is TRBJ2-3, the V gene TRBV9; 8 nucleotides match TRBD2. The CDR3 has 15 residues. With V trimmed by 5 bases and J by 7 bases, 12 bases remained unmatched. Per the germline V gene, CDR1 is SGDLS and CDR2 is YYNGEE. CDR3 bases: TGTGCCAGCAGTTCGAGCGGGAGTGTCGGAAATACGCAGTATTTT. Protein sequence: CASSSSGSVGNTQYF. The full variable domain, in which reference TRBV9 and TRBJ2-3 provide the parts outside the CDR3, is DSGVTQTPKHLITATGQRVTLRCSPRSGDLSVYWYQQSLDQGLQFLIQYYNGEERAKGNILERFSAQQFPDLHSELNLSSLELGDSALYFCASSSSGSVGNTQYFGPGTRLTVL.

The genes are TRBV6-1 and TRBJ1-4, with D unresolved. Trimming stripped 4 bases from V and 7 bases from J, with 25 bases between. The germline CDR1 and CDR2 sequences are MNHNS and SASEGT. The CDR3 is 18 amino acids. CDR3 DNA: TGTGCCAGCAGTGCGACGAGGGAGCGGGTGCGCCTAGTTGAAAAACTGTTTTTT. It translates to CASSATRERVRLVEKLFF.

There are many counts of this clone. This chain uses TRBV18 with TRBJ2-7; 11 nucleotides agree with TRBD2. The V segment lost 1 base and the J segment 2 bases; nucleotides outside the gene matches: 7. Per germline, CDR1 KGHSH and CDR2 LQKENI. The CDR3 has 17 amino acids. The CDR3 nucleotides read TGTGCCAGCTCACCACTGGCCGGGACTAGCGGCACCTACGAGCAGTACTTC. It codes for CASSPLAGTSGTYEQYF.

This clone was picked up one time. The rearrangement links TRBV28 to TRBJ2-1; D ambiguous. Trimming pared 6 bases from V and 0 bases from J, leaving 15 bases between. Germline CDR1 is MDHEN and CDR2 is SYDVKM. The CDR3 is 16 residues long. CDR3 region: CASSPALLSSYNEQFF. DNA of the CDR3: TGTGCCAGCAGCCCCGCCCTACTAAGCTCCTACAATGAGCAGTTCTTC. The entire variable domain, with the rest obtained from reference TRBV28 and TRBJ2-1, is as follows: DVKVTQSSRYLVKRTGEKVFLECVQDMDHENMFWYRQDPGLGLRLIYFSYDVKMKEKGDIPEGYSVSREKKERFSLILESASTNQTSMYLCASSPALLSSYNEQFFGPGTRLTVL.

This clone appeared a few times. The V and J genes are TRBV6-5 and TRBJ1-2, with a possible D match to TRBD1 (5 bases). The CDR3 is 16 residues long. Trimming left V 4 bases short and J 8 bases short, with 23 bases between. The germline CDR1 and CDR2 sequences are MNHEY and SVGAGI. The CDR3 nucleotides read TGTGCCAGCAGTTCTTTATCAGGTTTACGGGGGGACGGCTACACCTTC. Encoded protein: CASSSLSGLRGDGYTF.

The V and J genes are TRBV15 and TRBJ1-3; D remains unclear. This CDR3 region has 16 residues. Trimming cost V 1 base and J 0 bases, with 10 bases left between them. Germline V gives CDR1 LNHNV, CDR2 YYDKDF (reference sequence). The CDR3 sequence: CATSRGNSNSGNTIYF. The CDR3 DNA sequence: TGTGCCACCAGCAGAGGGAATTCCAACTCTGGAAACACCATATATTTT.

The V and J genes are TRBV29-1 and TRBJ2-1, with D perhaps matching TRBD2 (5 bases). The V end lost 8 bases, the J end lost 4 bases, and 21 bases lay between the germline ends. The CDR3 is 15 residues long. Germline assignment: CDR1 SQVTM and CDR2 ANQGSEA. In nucleotides, the CDR3 is TGCAGCTCAAAATACGGGGTTAGCGCGTACAATGAGCAGTTCTTC. Protein product: CSSKYGVSAYNEQFF.

The rearrangement links TRBV30 to TRBJ2-3; 7 bases align to TRBD2. CDR1 is GTSNPN and CDR2 is SVGIG in the germline V gene (reference sequence). J gave up 0 bases and V 3 bases, and 3 bases lay outside the gene matches. This CDR3 region has 14 residues. This CDR3 reads CAWRSSGSTDTQYF. The CDR3 DNA reads TGTGCCTGGAGGTCTAGCGGAAGCACAGATACGCAGTATTTT. The variable domain in full, completed from reference TRBV30 and TRBJ2-3, reads SQTIHQWPATLVQPVGSPLSLECTVEGTSNPNLYWYRQAAGRGLQLLFYSVGIGQISSEVPQNLSASRPQDRQFILSSKKLLLSDSGFYLCAWRSSGSTDTQYFGPGTRLTVL.

The chain is built from TRBV27 and TRBJ2-5; the D is unclear. Germline V CDR1 and CDR2: MNHEY, SMNVEV (reference sequence). The CDR3 extends over 15 amino acids. V was pared by 3 bases and J by 0 bases, with 11 bases between. Here the CDR3 reads CASSFKPQDQETQYF. The CDR3 region has the DNA TGTGCCAGCAGTTTCAAGCCTCAGGACCAAGAGACCCAGTACTTC.

The chain joins TRBV4-2 to TRBJ2-1, with 10 bases identical to TRBD2. Per germline, CDR1 LGHNA and CDR2 YNFKEQ. This CDR3 is built from 15 residues. V lost 4 bases and J lost 7; bases outside the gene matches: 7. The CDR3 nucleotides are TGTGCCAGCAGCCGAGCTTTAGCGGGAGGAAATGAGCAGTTCTTC. Residues: CASSRALAGGNEQFF.